The 21 T cell receptor beta chains below come from one sample, sequenced in a study of blood T cell repertoires in COVID-19. Generated by immunoSEQ multiplex PCR, the TCRdb table keeps only in-frame clones and is missing some. In the table there are approximately 270,000 clones, 80% to 90% of which are singletons. Sequenced input: PBMCs or T cells enriched from blood (not recorded which). These receptors were collected from a woman in her fifties or sixties who had recovered from COVID-19.

The J gene is TRBJ1-5, the V gene TRBV29-1; 9 nucleotides agree with TRBD1. This CDR3 has 14 amino acids. V was clipped by 5 bases and J by 6 bases; unmatched bases: 8. Per the germline V gene, CDR1 is SQVTM and CDR2 is ANQGSEA. CDR3 DNA sequence: TGCAGCGTTTCTGAAGGGACAGGGCGTCAGCCCCAGCATTTT. Translation: CSVSEGTGRQPQHF.

The rearrangement joins TRBV9 to TRBJ2-1; TRBD1 matches at 10 bases. The trim removed 4 bases at V and 2 bases at J, leaving 3 bases unmatched. Germline CDR1 and CDR2: SGDLS and YYNGEE. The CDR3 has 15 amino acids. The CDR3 is CASSPGQGAYNEQFF. CDR3 coding DNA: TGTGCCAGCAGCCCTGGACAGGGGGCCTACAATGAGCAGTTCTTC.

The chain uses TRBV7-9 and TRBJ2-5; D is perhaps TRBD2 (6 bases). The CDR3 consists of 14 residues. Germline V lookup: CDR1 SEHNR, CDR2 FQNEAQ (reference sequence). Trimming shortened V by 5 bases and J by 5 bases, and 15 bases separated the two germline ends. The CDR3 loop reads CASSVRLERETQYF. CDR3 DNA: TGTGCCAGCAGCGTTAGACTAGAGCGGGAGACCCAGTACTTC. The complete variable domain, with remaining parts taken from reference TRBV7-9 and TRBJ2-5, reads DTGVSQNPRHKITKRGQNVTFRCDPISEHNRLYWYRQTLGQGPEFLTYFQNEAQLEKSRLLSDRFSAERPKGSFSTLEIQRTEQGDSAMYLCASSVRLERETQYFGPGTRLLVL.

The rearrangement joins TRBV30 to TRBJ1-2; TRBD1 might be the D (6 bases). Germline V gene data show CDR1 as GTSNPN and CDR2 as SVGIG (reference sequence). The CDR3 spans 13 residues. V was cut by 3 bases and J by 1 base, with 9 bases left in between. Here the CDR3 DNA reads TGTGCCTGGAGACAGGGTTTTAACTATGGCTACACCTTC. Translated, it gives CAWRQGFNYGYTF.

V and J are TRBV28 and TRBJ1-3, with D perhaps matching TRBD1 (6 bases). Trimming removed 5 bases from V and 0 bases from J, with 14 bases in between. This CDR3 spans 16 amino acids. The germline V gene has CDR1 MDHEN and CDR2 SYDVKM. This chain's CDR3 is CASSPPTGLSGNTIYF. CDR3 coding DNA: TGTGCCAGCAGTCCACCGACAGGACTCTCTGGAAACACCATATATTTT.

V usage is TRBV28 and J usage is TRBJ2-7; a possible D gene is TRBD2 (5 bases). V dropped 2 bases and J dropped 12 bases, with 14 bases sitting between them. The CDR3 has 12 amino acids. Germline-derived CDR1 and CDR2 are MDHEN and SYDVKM. The CDR3 protein is CASSLGSSEGYF. Here the CDR3 DNA reads TGTGCCAGCAGTTTAGGATCCAGCGAGGGGTACTTC.

This chain uses TRBV2 with TRBJ2-7; a weak D match, TRBD1 (5 bases). The CDR3 contains 12 residues. Germline lookup yields CDR1 SNHLY and CDR2 FYNNEI. The V end lost 6 bases, the J end lost 2 bases, and 8 bases lay between the germline ends. The CDR3 loop reads CASSGQTYEQYF. In nucleotides, the CDR3 is TGTGCCAGCAGCGGACAAACCTACGAGCAGTACTTC.

V and J are TRBV7-9 and TRBJ2-7, with TRBD1 matching over 9 bases. CDR3 length: 16 residues. Trimming removed 5 bases from V and 4 bases from J; junction bases left unmatched: 12. The germline gives CDR1 SEHNR, CDR2 FQNEAQ (reference sequence). The CDR3 is CASSPSLRQGGYEQYF. CDR3 sequence (DNA): TGTGCCAGCAGCCCCTCCCTTCGACAGGGGGGATACGAGCAGTACTTC.

This clone was found a few times. V gene TRBV11-3 combines with J gene TRBJ1-1; D gene unclear. The germline CDR1 and CDR2 sequences are SGHNT and YENEEA. There are 16 residues in the CDR3. Trimming pared 3 bases from V and 0 bases from J, leaving 14 bases between. The CDR3 protein is CASSFASRVLNTEAFF. The CDR3 nucleotides read TGTGCCAGCAGCTTCGCATCGAGGGTTTTGAACACTGAAGCTTTCTTT.

The chain links TRBV5-1 to TRBJ2-1; a weak D match, TRBD1 (6 bases). CDR3 size: 15 residues. The germline V and J ends were trimmed by 0 bases and 1 base, with 8 bases remaining between them. Germline V gene sequence: CDR1 SGHRS, CDR2 YFSETQ. CDR3 DNA sequence: TGCGCCAGCAGCTTGGAGGGGGAGTCCTACAATGAGCAGTTCTTC. Protein product: CASSLEGESYNEQFF.

V and J are TRBV28 and TRBJ2-7; 8 bases agree with TRBD1. The ends lost 6 bases at V and 6 bases at J; junction bases unmatched: 7. Germline values: CDR1 MDHEN, CDR2 SYDVKM. The CDR3 is 13 amino acids. The CDR3 DNA sequence: TGTGCCAGCAGCCCAGGGGGCGCATCCGAGCAGTACTTC. Its translation: CASSPGGASEQYF.

This sequence joins TRBV28 and TRBJ1-6; D is undetermined. The length of the CDR3 is 16 residues. Germline V gene sequence: CDR1 MDHEN, CDR2 SYDVKM. Trimming pared 5 bases from V and 6 bases from J, leaving 17 bases between. The CDR3 loop reads CASSTSRHLSNSPLHF. CDR3 DNA: TGTGCCAGCAGTACATCCCGACACCTCTCTAATTCACCCCTCCACTTT.

This chain joins TRBV25-1 and TRBJ1-6, with 7 bases that match TRBD1. The V segment lost 1 base and the J segment 8 bases; nucleotides outside the gene matches: 11. From germline, CDR1 is MGHDK and CDR2 SYGVNS. The CDR3 totals 17 residues. The CDR3 sequence: CASSEFPDRVQDSPLHF. The CDR3 coding sequence is TGTGCCAGCAGTGAATTCCCCGACAGGGTTCAAGATTCACCCCTCCACTTT. Complete variable domain (other parts from reference TRBV25-1 and TRBJ1-6): EADIYQTPRYLVIGTGKKITLECSQTMGHDKMYWYQQDPGMELHLIHYSYGVNSTEKGDLSSESTVSRIRTEHFPLTLESARPSHTSQYLCASSEFPDRVQDSPLHFGNGTRLTVT.

The rearrangement uses TRBV5-1 and TRBJ2-7; D gene uncertain. CDR3 size: 14 residues. CDR1 and CDR2 (germline): SGHRS, YFSETQ. The V end was cut by 4 bases, the J end by 6 bases, with 17 bases between. CDR3 in amino acids: CASSPAVSWSEQYF. DNA of the CDR3: TGCGCCAGCAGCCCGGCGGTTAGCTGGTCCGAGCAGTACTTC.

CDR3 bases: TGTGCCTGGATCTCAGGGTTTGGGATGAACACTGAAGCTTTCTTT. The encoded protein is CAWISGFGMNTEAFF. The chain carries TRBV30 and TRBJ1-1; D possibly corresponds to TRBD1 (5 bases). The CDR3 spans 15 residues. V was clipped by 4 bases and J by 0 bases, with 15 bases between them. The germline V gene encodes CDR1 GTSNPN and CDR2 SVGIG (reference sequence).

Here the CDR3 DNA reads TGTGCCAGCAGCTCTCGGACAGGGTTTTTCAATGAGCAGTTCTTC. It is translated as CASSSRTGFFNEQFF. The rearrangement uses TRBV7-3 and TRBJ2-1; 8 nucleotides align to TRBD1. V lost 4 bases to trimming and J lost 6 bases; unmatched junction nucleotides: 8. CDR1 is SGHTA and CDR2 is FQGTGA in the germline V gene. This CDR3 contains 15 residues.

V is TRBV7-9 and J is TRBJ1-1; D unresolved. Germline CDR1 reads SEHNR; CDR2 reads FQNEAQ (reference sequence). This CDR3 comprises 11 residues. With 5 bases removed from V and 7 bases from J, the gap between germline ends came to 8 bases. CDR3 nucleotides: TGTGCCAGCAGCGCGGGAGGTGAAGCTTTCTTT. It specifies CASSAGGEAFF.

The chain recombines TRBV7-9 with TRBJ1-3; TRBD1 is a possible D gene (5 bases). Deletions cut 5 bases from V and 8 bases from J, with 10 bases between. CDR3 length: 12 residues. Germline V CDR1 and CDR2: SEHNR, FQNEAQ (reference sequence). The chain's CDR3 is CASSQTDYTIYF. Here the CDR3 DNA reads TGTGCCAGCAGCCAGACAGATTACACCATATATTTT. Based on the CDR3 plus reference TRBV7-9 and TRBJ1-3, the full variable domain is DTGVSQNPRHKITKRGQNVTFRCDPISEHNRLYWYRQTLGQGPEFLTYFQNEAQLEKSRLLSDRFSAERPKGSFSTLEIQRTEQGDSAMYLCASSQTDYTIYFGEGSWLTVV.

Only one count was recorded for this clone. The V and J genes are TRBV5-1 and TRBJ1-6, with TRBD1 matching 8 bases. The CDR3 is 16 residues long. V shed 7 bases and J 7 bases; nucleotides not matched to a gene: 13. From germline, CDR1 is SGHRS and CDR2 YFSETQ. CDR3 DNA sequence: TGCGCCAGCTCAAACAGGGGGTTAACTTCAAATTCACCCCTCCACTTT. It codes for CASSNRGLTSNSPLHF.

The V gene is TRBV6-5, the J gene TRBJ2-7; TRBD1 is a possible D gene (5 bases). The CDR3 sequence is 12 residues long. Germline assignment: CDR1 MNHEY and CDR2 SVGAGI. Trimming took 2 bases from V and 4 from J, leaving 6 bases between them. CDR3 loop: CASSYQGYEQYF. CDR3 DNA: TGTGCCAGCAGTTACCAGGGTTACGAGCAGTACTTC.

This chain links TRBV4-1 with TRBJ2-7; 11 bases map to TRBD2. Germline trimming cut 4 bases from V and 4 bases from J; bases unmatched to any gene: 6. From germline, CDR1 is MGHRA and CDR2 YSYEKL. The CDR3 sequence is 15 residues long. The CDR3 DNA reads as TGCGCCAGCAGCCGAGGGACTAGCGGAGAATACGAGCAGTACTTC. Translation gives CASSRGTSGEYEQYF.